This T cell receptor beta chain is drawn from a study of beta chain features in type 1 diabetes. Findings and caveats of the study: Moderate but significant shortening of TCRB CDR3s was recorded in all four CD4+ subsets from Type 1 diabetes patients. The cDNA sequencing approach could over-represent high-TCR-expressing cells.

Of the isolated RNA, all was reverse transcribed, and so the sequenced material was expressed TCRB transcripts. TCRdb keeps only in-frame clones here, not all; method: immunoSEQ multiplex PCR. The sample includes roughly 280,000 clones, around 25% of them seen just once. A word on this clone: The antigen remains undetermined. Other nucleotide sequences in the sample specify the same CDR3.

Germline CDR1 reads SQVTM; CDR2 reads ANQGSEA. Trimming left V 4 bases short and J 3 bases short, with 9 bases between. The CDR3 is made up of 12 amino acids. The sequencing input was naive CD4+ T cells from blood. This receptor was obtained from a woman aged 30 to 39 with type 1 diabetes. The rearrangement joins TRBV29-1 to TRBJ2-5; TRBD2 is a possible D gene (5 bases). CDR3 bases: TGCAGCGTTGCCTCCGGGGAAGAGACCCAGTACTTC. This encodes CSVASGEETQYF.